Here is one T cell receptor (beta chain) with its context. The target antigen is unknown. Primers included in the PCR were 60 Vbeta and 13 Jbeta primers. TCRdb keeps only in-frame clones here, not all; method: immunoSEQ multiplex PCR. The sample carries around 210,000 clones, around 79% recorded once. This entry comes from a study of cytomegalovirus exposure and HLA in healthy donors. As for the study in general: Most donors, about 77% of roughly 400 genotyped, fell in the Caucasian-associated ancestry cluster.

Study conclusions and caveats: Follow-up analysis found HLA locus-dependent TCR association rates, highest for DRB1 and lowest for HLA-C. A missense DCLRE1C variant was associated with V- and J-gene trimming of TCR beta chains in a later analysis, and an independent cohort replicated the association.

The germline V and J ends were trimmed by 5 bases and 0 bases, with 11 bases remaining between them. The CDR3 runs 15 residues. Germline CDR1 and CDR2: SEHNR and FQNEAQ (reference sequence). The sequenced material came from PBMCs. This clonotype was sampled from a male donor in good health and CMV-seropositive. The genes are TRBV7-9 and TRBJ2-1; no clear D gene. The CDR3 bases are TGTGCCAGCAGCCCACCTGAGCCCTCCTACAATGAGCAGTTCTTC. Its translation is CASSPPEPSYNEQFF.